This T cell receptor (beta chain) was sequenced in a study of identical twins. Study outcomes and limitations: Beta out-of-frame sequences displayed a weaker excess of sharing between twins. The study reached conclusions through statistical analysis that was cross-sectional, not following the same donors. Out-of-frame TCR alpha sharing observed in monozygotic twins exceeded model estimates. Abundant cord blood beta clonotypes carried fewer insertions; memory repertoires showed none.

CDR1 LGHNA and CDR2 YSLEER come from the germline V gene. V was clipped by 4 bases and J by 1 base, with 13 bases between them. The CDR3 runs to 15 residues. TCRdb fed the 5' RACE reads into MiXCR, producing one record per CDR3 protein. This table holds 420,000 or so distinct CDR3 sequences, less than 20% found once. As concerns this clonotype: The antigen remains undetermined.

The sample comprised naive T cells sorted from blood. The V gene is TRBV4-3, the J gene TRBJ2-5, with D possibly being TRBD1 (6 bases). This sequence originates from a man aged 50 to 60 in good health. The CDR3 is CASSLQQGSQETQYF. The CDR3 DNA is TGCGCCAGCAGCCTCCAACAGGGCAGCCAAGAGACCCAGTACTTC.